This T cell receptor (beta chain) was found in a study of metastatic and nonmetastatic thyroid tumors. Study information: Repertoires were compared across blood and tumor or nodule tissue from malignant and benign thyroid patients. The study's findings and limits: A significant increase in TCR beta diversity was reportedly seen in malignant thyroid tumors relative to benign nodules, in blood and tumor.

CDR3 length: 14 residues. Germline assignment: CDR1 KGHSH and CDR2 LQKENI. The germline V and J ends were trimmed by 4 bases and 2 bases, with 11 bases remaining between them. Until they underwent thyroid surgery, no patient had received any treatment. Under the authors' procedure: Construction of a distant-metastasis classifier for papillary thyroid cancer relied on CDR3 differences across clinicopathological groups. Through MiXCR, TCRdb re-clonotyped the PCR reads. V and J calls and clone size were set by TCRdb, not the authors. The sample shows about 40,000 clones, about 10% of them seen only once. This clone was seen at least ten times. The antigen is not known.

This TCR derives from a female donor with papillary thyroid cancer or a benign thyroid nodule (not recorded which). Some clones in this sample may be carry-over from other donors' samples. What was sequenced was blood. The V gene is TRBV18, the J gene TRBJ2-5; D gene unclear. The CDR3 here is CASSRAASQETQYF. The CDR3 coding sequence is TGTGCCAGCTCACGGGCAGCTTCACAAGAGACCCAGTACTTC.